These 20 T cell receptor beta chains share one sample of origin, sequenced in a study of blood T cell repertoires in COVID-19. Generated by immunoSEQ multiplex PCR, the TCRdb table keeps only in-frame clones and is missing some. This table has around 140,000 clones, 70% to 85% appearing once. Sequencing was carried out using peripheral blood. These receptors were taken from a woman of 80 years or more with acute or convalescent COVID-19.

The rearrangement joins TRBV21-1 to TRBJ1-1; the table's D call TRBD1 went unverified against the DNA. TRBV21-1 is listed as a pseudogene. This CDR3 comprises 14 residues. The CDR3: CASSKRGQNTEAFF. In nucleotides, the CDR3 is TGTGCCAGCAGCAAAAGGGGACAGAACACTGAAGCTTTCTTT.

This clone showed up just once. The chain couples TRBV14 to TRBJ1-6; TRBD1 matches 8 bases. Trimming removed 4 bases from V and 7 bases from J; junction bases left unmatched: 9. This CDR3 comprises 16 residues. Per the germline V gene, CDR1 is SGHDN and CDR2 is FVKESK. The CDR3 region has the DNA TGTGCCAGCAGCCCCCCTGGGACAGGTCCCAATTCACCCCTCCACTTT. Its translation: CASSPPGTGPNSPLHF.

V and J are TRBV2 and TRBJ1-5, with 7 bases aligning to TRBD1. The germline gives CDR1 SNHLY, CDR2 FYNNEI. The trim removed 6 bases at V and 7 bases at J, leaving 9 bases unmatched. This CDR3 comprises 14 residues. The CDR3 protein is CASRGQGGEQPQHF. The CDR3, as DNA: TGTGCCAGCAGGGGGCAGGGGGGTGAGCAGCCCCAGCATTTT.

The rearrangement uses TRBV20-1 and TRBJ2-3; 8 nucleotides align to TRBD1. With V trimmed by 3 bases and J by 0 bases, 11 bases remained unmatched. CDR1 DFQATT and CDR2 SNEGSKA come from the germline V gene (reference sequence). The CDR3 has 17 residues. CDR3 sequence: CSASPGTGASSTDTQYF. The CDR3 DNA sequence: TGCAGTGCTAGTCCCGGGACAGGAGCCTCTAGCACAGATACGCAGTATTTT.

DNA of the CDR3: TGTGCCAGTAGTGCGCGGCCGGGACAGGGCTATTATAATTCACCCCTCCACTTT. Amino acids: CASSARPGQGYYNSPLHF. This rearrangement joins TRBV19 to TRBJ1-6, with 9 bases fitting TRBD1. This CDR3 is built from 18 residues. After removal of 5 bases from V and 4 bases from J, the junction contained 12 bases not matched to a gene. Germline V gene sequence: CDR1 LNHDA, CDR2 SQIVND (reference sequence).

The CDR3, as DNA: TGCGCCAGCAGCCAAGCCCTAGGGGCCCCGAACACCGGGGAGCTGTTTTTT. Amino acid sequence: CASSQALGAPNTGELFF. This rearrangement joins TRBV4-3 to TRBJ2-2; a weak D match, TRBD1 (5 bases). The germline gives CDR1 LGHNA, CDR2 YSLEER. With 1 base removed from V and 0 bases from J, the gap between germline ends came to 12 bases. The CDR3 totals 17 residues.

V is TRBV27 and J is TRBJ1-1; D unclear. The CDR3 length is 13 residues. The V and J ends lost 3 bases and 0 bases respectively, with 5 bases between them. Looked up from germline, CDR1 is MNHEY and CDR2 is SMNVEV (reference sequence). CDR3 sequence: CASSFRMNTEAFF. CDR3 coding DNA: TGTGCCAGCAGTTTCAGAATGAACACTGAAGCTTTCTTT.

The chain recombines TRBV19 with TRBJ1-2; D perhaps matches TRBD1 (6 bases). CDR3 size: 13 residues. V lost 10 bases, J lost 4 bases, and 16 bases lay in between. In germline, CDR1 is LNHDA, CDR2 SQIVND (reference sequence). The CDR3 is CATNSGQTYGYTF. DNA of the CDR3: TGTGCCACCAACTCTGGACAGACCTATGGCTACACCTTC.

V usage is TRBV5-1 and J usage is TRBJ2-7, with TRBD1 matching 9 bases. The CDR3 spans 15 residues. Germline lookup yields CDR1 SGHRS and CDR2 YFSETQ. Trimming took 4 bases from V and 0 from J; bases not matched to a gene: 5. The CDR3 is CASSPGTGNSYEQYF. CDR3 coding DNA: TGCGCCAGCAGCCCCGGGACAGGGAACTCCTACGAGCAGTACTTC. Supplemented by reference TRBV5-1 and TRBJ2-7, the full variable domain reads KAGVTQTPRYLIKTRGQQVTLSCSPISGHRSVSWYQQTPGQGLQFLFEYFSETQRNKGNFPGRFSGRQFSNSRSEMNVSTLELGDSALYLCASSPGTGNSYEQYFGPGTRLTVT.

The chain has TRBV6-5 and TRBJ1-6; TRBD1 matches at 8 bases. Germline CDR1 and CDR2: MNHEY and SVGAGI. The CDR3 loop spans 15 amino acids. The J segment lost 7 bases and the V segment lost 6 bases, leaving 8 bases of the junction unmatched. The chain's CDR3 is CASSLQRTGNSPLHF. The CDR3 bases are TGTGCCAGCAGCCTACAGAGGACAGGGAATTCACCCCTCCACTTT.

The CDR3 DNA is TGTGCCAGCAGCTTAGGGCTTAGCGGTAGAGATACGCAGTATTTT. Amino acids: CASSLGLSGRDTQYF. The V gene is TRBV7-9, the J gene TRBJ2-3, with a possible D match to TRBD2 (6 bases). The germline V gene encodes CDR1 SEHNR and CDR2 FQNEAQ (reference sequence). This CDR3 has 15 amino acids. V gave up 1 base and J gave up 5 bases, with 13 bases separating them.

This chain joins TRBV19 and TRBJ1-1; no firm D call. In germline, CDR1 is LNHDA, CDR2 SQIVND (reference sequence). The CDR3 totals 13 residues. The germline V and J ends were trimmed by 3 bases and 3 bases, with 8 bases remaining between them. CDR3 coding DNA: TGTGCCAGTAGTATGACACTGGACACTGAAGCTTTCTTT. It codes for CASSMTLDTEAFF.

This clone has only a few counts. The gene calls are TRBV6-6 and TRBJ1-1; TRBD1 aligns across 8 bases. Trimming removed 7 bases from V and 1 base from J; junction bases left unmatched: 8. The germline gives CDR1 MNHNY, CDR2 SVGAGI (reference sequence). The CDR3 consists of 15 residues. Here the CDR3 reads CASTAVGQGNTEAFF. The CDR3 coding sequence is TGTGCCAGCACGGCGGTTGGACAGGGGAACACTGAAGCTTTCTTT.

J is TRBJ2-7 and V is TRBV28; D remains unclear. Trimming removed 3 bases from V and 4 bases from J, with 10 bases in between. CDR1 is MDHEN, CDR2 SYDVKM, per germline. The CDR3 totals 13 residues. For the CDR3, the DNA is TGTGCCAGCAGTTTGGTGTCGGGTTACGAGCAGTACTTC. It encodes CASSLVSGYEQYF.

The rearrangement uses TRBV3-1 (or the pseudogene TRBV3-2) and TRBJ2-1; no clear D gene. V lost 0 bases and J lost 5, with 5 bases in between. This CDR3 has 13 residues. Germline CDR1 and CDR2: LGHDT and YNNKEL (reference sequence). CDR3 residues: CASSQDQNNEQFF. The CDR3 DNA follows: TGTGCCAGCAGCCAAGACCAAAACAATGAGCAGTTCTTC.

Note on this clone: One end of the junction varies from germline; a read error may be responsible. The chain couples TRBV5-4 to TRBJ2-1; 16 positions match TRBD2. CDR3 length: 16 residues. Germline V lookup: CDR1 SGHNT, CDR2 YYREEE (reference sequence). This CDR3 is CASSGGLAGGYTEQFF. In nucleotides, the CDR3 is TGTGCCAGCAGCGGGGGACTAGCGGGAGGGTACACTGAGCAGTTCTTC.

The V gene is TRBV5-8, the J gene TRBJ2-3; D may be TRBD1 (5 bases). The germline gives CDR1 SGHTS, CDR2 YDEGEE. V lost 4 bases and J 2 bases, leaving 14 bases between the germline ends. The CDR3 is 15 amino acids. The CDR3 loop reads CASSPGVDITDTQYF. The CDR3, as DNA: TGTGCCAGCAGCCCAGGAGTGGACATCACAGATACGCAGTATTTT.

The chain couples TRBV23-1 to TRBJ1-4; 8 bases align to TRBD1. TRBV23-1 is an open reading frame, and its role is uncertain. The ends lost 0 bases at V and 6 bases at J; junction bases unmatched: 9. CDR3 length equals 17 residues. CDR3 region: CASSQSTKTGGDEKLFF. CDR3 DNA: TGCGCCAGCAGTCAATCAACAAAAACAGGGGGAGATGAAAAACTGTTTTTT.

The chain carries TRBV15 and TRBJ2-3; 15 bases map to TRBD2. This CDR3 contains 18 residues. J gave up 2 bases and V 1 base, and 4 bases lay outside the gene matches. Germline loops: CDR1 LNHNV, CDR2 YYDKDF (reference sequence). CDR3 region: CATSRARTSGGDTDTQYF. The CDR3 DNA follows: TGTGCCACCAGCAGAGCGCGGACTAGCGGGGGGGACACAGATACGCAGTATTTT. Full variable domain (rest looked up from reference TRBV15 and TRBJ2-3): DAMVIQNPRYQVTQFGKPVTLSCSQTLNHNVMYWYQQKSSQAPKLLFHYYDKDFNNEADTPDNFQSRRPNTSFCFLDIRSPGLGDTAMYLCATSRARTSGGDTDTQYFGPGTRLTVL.

The chain is built from TRBV19 and TRBJ2-3; TRBD1 agrees at 10 bases. Trimming cost V 1 base and J 9 bases; bases outside gene matches: 4. This CDR3 spans 14 amino acids. CDR1 is LNHDA, CDR2 SQIVND, per germline (reference sequence). Here the CDR3 reads CASSIGDRGDTQYF. CDR3 bases: TGTGCCAGTAGTATAGGGGACAGGGGAGACACGCAGTATTTT.